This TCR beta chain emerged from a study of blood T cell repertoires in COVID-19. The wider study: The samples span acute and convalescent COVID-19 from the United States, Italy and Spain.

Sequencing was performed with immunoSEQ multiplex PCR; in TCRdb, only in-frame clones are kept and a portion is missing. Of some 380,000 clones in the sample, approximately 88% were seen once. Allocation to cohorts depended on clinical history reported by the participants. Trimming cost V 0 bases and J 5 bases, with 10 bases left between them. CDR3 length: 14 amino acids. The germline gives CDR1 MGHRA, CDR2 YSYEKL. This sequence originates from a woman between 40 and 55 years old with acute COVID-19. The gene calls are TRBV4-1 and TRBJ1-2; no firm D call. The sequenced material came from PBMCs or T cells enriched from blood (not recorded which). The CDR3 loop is CASSQDRRAYGYTF. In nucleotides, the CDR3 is TGCGCCAGCAGCCAAGATAGGCGGGCATATGGCTACACCTTC.